Listed here are 5 T cell receptor beta chains from one sample, sequenced in a study of CD8 T cells in Susac syndrome. Roughly 0.45 to 1 ug RNA was reverse transcribed with random hexamers. TCRdb reprocessed the immunoSEQ multiplex PCR reads with MiXCR, giving one entry per CDR3 protein. Of tens of thousands of distinct CDR3 sequences listed, approximately 95% were seen once; the top ten hold 0.45% to 0.5%. Sequencing input: CD8+ T cells from PBMCs. The origin of the receptors is a human donor with Susac syndrome.

The rearrangement joins TRBV29-1 to TRBJ1-1, with 7 bases aligning to TRBD1. Losses at the gene ends were 0 bases for V and 1 base for J; bases not matched to a gene: 14. This CDR3 is built from 18 residues. Germline V gives CDR1 SQVTM, CDR2 ANQGSEA. This CDR3 is CSVEDRDRLTVGNTEAFF. As DNA, the CDR3 is TGCAGCGTTGAAGATCGGGACAGACTGACGGTGGGGAACACTGAAGCTTTCTTT.

The V and J genes are TRBV6-6 and TRBJ1-1, with TRBD1 identical over 7 bases. Germline V CDR1 and CDR2: MNHNY, SVGAGI (reference sequence). This CDR3 is built from 11 residues. The trim removed 8 bases at V and 4 bases at J, leaving 1 base unmatched. CDR3 bases: TGTGCCAGCCACAGGGGCACTGAAGCTTTCTTT. It is translated as CASHRGTEAFF.

The chain's CDR3 is CASSPTRGLAGVEQFF. CDR3 coding DNA: TGTGCCAGCAGCCCAACTAGGGGACTAGCGGGAGTTGAGCAGTTCTTC. The chain uses TRBV3-1 and TRBJ2-1; 14 positions match TRBD2. Germline V gene data show CDR1 as LGHDT and CDR2 as YNNKEL (reference sequence). V shed 4 bases and J 9 bases; nucleotides not matched to a gene: 8. The CDR3 length is 16 residues.

The V call is TRBV10-3, the J call TRBJ2-1; no clear D gene. V was pared by 0 bases and J by 2 bases, with 11 bases between. Germline CDR1 reads ENHRY; CDR2 reads SYGVKD. The CDR3 is 16 residues long. CDR3 sequence: CAISESTSITYNEQFF. CDR3 nucleotide sequence: TGTGCCATCAGTGAGTCGACGAGTATAACCTACAATGAGCAGTTCTTC.

The rearrangement links TRBV20-1 to TRBJ2-4; D gene ambiguous. The V and J ends lost 6 bases and 7 bases respectively, with 13 bases between them. The CDR3 length is 12 residues. Germline loops: CDR1 DFQATT, CDR2 SNEGSKA (reference sequence). The CDR3 DNA sequence: TGCAGTGCGCGAGACGAGTGGAACATTCAGTACTTC. Protein product: CSARDEWNIQYF.